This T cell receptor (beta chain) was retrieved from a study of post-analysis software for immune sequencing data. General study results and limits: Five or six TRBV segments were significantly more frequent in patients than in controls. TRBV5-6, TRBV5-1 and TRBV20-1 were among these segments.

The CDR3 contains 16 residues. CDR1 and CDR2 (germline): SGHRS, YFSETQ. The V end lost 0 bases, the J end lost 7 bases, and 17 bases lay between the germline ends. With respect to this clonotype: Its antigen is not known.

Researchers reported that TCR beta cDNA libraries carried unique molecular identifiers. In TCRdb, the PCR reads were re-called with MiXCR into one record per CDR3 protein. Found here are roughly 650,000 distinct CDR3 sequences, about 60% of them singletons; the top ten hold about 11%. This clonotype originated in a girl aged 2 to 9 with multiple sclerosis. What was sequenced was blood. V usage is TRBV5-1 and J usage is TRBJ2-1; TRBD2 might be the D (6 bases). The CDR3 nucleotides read TGCGCCAGCAGCTTGGTTGGAGGGACTCAAAGGAATGAGCAGTTCTTC. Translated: CASSLVGGTQRNEQFF.